Below are 20 T cell receptor beta chains sequenced from a single sample in a study of graft-versus-host responses after intestinal transplantation. Here immunoSEQ multiplex PCR was the method, and the copy in TCRdb shows in-frame clones only, minus some. Here the sample spans 99,000 or so clones, about 88% being singletons. Their antigens are not known. Source: unstimulated CD4+ T cells sorted from spleen or lymph node cells, taken before intestinal transplant. The receptor set was obtained from a human donor who received an intestinal transplant.

The chain has TRBV5-1 and TRBJ1-6; 9 bases are a match to TRBD1. There are 14 residues in the CDR3. The J segment lost 8 bases and the V segment lost 4 bases, leaving 4 bases of the junction unmatched. Germline CDR1 reads SGHRS; CDR2 reads YFSETQ. The CDR3 spells CASSPTGGDSPLHF. DNA of the CDR3: TGCGCCAGCAGCCCCACAGGGGGCGATTCACCCCTCCACTTT. Filled out from reference TRBV5-1 and TRBJ1-6, the complete variable domain reads KAGVTQTPRYLIKTRGQQVTLSCSPISGHRSVSWYQQTPGQGLQFLFEYFSETQRNKGNFPGRFSGRQFSNSRSEMNVSTLELGDSALYLCASSPTGGDSPLHFGNGTRLTVT.

This chain joins TRBV5-4 and TRBJ1-1; D is ambiguous. Trimming cost V 1 base and J 5 bases, with 12 bases left between them. The CDR3 runs to 14 residues. Germline values: CDR1 SGHNT, CDR2 YYREEE (reference sequence). In DNA, the CDR3 is TGTGCCAGCAGCTTGTCCTGGGCTGCGACTGAAGCTTTCTTT. Amino acids: CASSLSWAATEAFF.

This clone appeared a single time. The chain is built from TRBV7-2 and TRBJ1-6; D is unresolved. CDR3 length: 16 residues. The V and J ends lost 6 bases and 6 bases respectively, with 18 bases between them. Germline-derived CDR1 and CDR2 are SGHTA and FQGNSA. As DNA, the CDR3 is TGTGCCAGCAGTCCCCAAAAGCCTGCTCCTAATTCACCCCTCCACTTT. Its translation: CASSPQKPAPNSPLHF.

The sample holds a few counts of this clone. The V gene is TRBV6-5, the J gene TRBJ2-7; a possible D gene is TRBD1 (5 bases). CDR3 length equals 13 residues. In germline, CDR1 is MNHEY, CDR2 SVGAGI. Deletions cut 5 bases from V and 12 bases from J, with 20 bases between. The DNA of the CDR3 is TGTGCCAGCAGTCCCTTAGGGGCCGGCCAGGGGTACTTC. Translating gives CASSPLGAGQGYF.

The chain combines TRBV6-4 with TRBJ1-5, with D perhaps matching TRBD1 (5 bases). V lost 4 bases and J 6 bases, leaving 13 bases between the germline ends. The CDR3 has 14 residues. CDR1 is MRHNA and CDR2 is SNTAGT in the germline V gene. CDR3 sequence: CASSVSGYCQPQHF. The CDR3 region has the DNA TGTGCCAGCAGTGTCTCAGGGTACTGTCAGCCCCAGCATTTT.

The chain couples TRBV5-6 to TRBJ1-2; D not resolved. Per the germline V gene, CDR1 is SGHDT and CDR2 is YYEEEE. Trimming removed 0 bases from V and 5 bases from J, with 5 bases in between. The CDR3 covers 12 residues. CDR3 loop: CASSLEAYGYTF. CDR3 in DNA: TGTGCCAGCAGCTTGGAGGCGTATGGCTACACCTTC.

Notes on this clone: Other nucleotide sequences in the sample specify the same CDR3. The chain couples TRBV5-6 to TRBJ2-3, with TRBD2 matching 12 bases. The length of the CDR3 is 16 residues. The V gene's germline CDR1 is SGHDT and CDR2 YYEEEE. Germline trimming cut 4 bases from V and 7 bases from J; bases unmatched to any gene: 10. The CDR3 region has the DNA TGTGCCAGCAGCCCTGCGACTAGCGGGAGTGGGTATACGCAGTATTTT. It yields the protein CASSPATSGSGYTQYF.

The CDR3 DNA reads TGTGCTAGTGGTTTGGTAACGGGTAACACAGATACGCAGTATTTT. This sequence encodes CASGLVTGNTDTQYF. The chain combines TRBV12-5 with TRBJ2-3; D not certain. This CDR3 contains 15 residues. V lost 0 bases and J lost 2, with 9 bases in between. Germline CDR1 and CDR2: LGHNT and FRNRAP.

The chain carries TRBV20-1 and TRBJ2-1, with D uncertain. The CDR3 has 11 residues. V lost 1 base and J lost 7, with 5 bases in between. CDR1 is DFQATT, CDR2 SNEGSKA, per germline (reference sequence). Here the CDR3 reads CSARGVNEQFF. The DNA for the CDR3 is TGCAGTGCTAGAGGTGTTAATGAGCAGTTCTTC.

The genes are TRBV6-1 and TRBJ1-2; 9 nucleotides line up with TRBD1. From germline, CDR1 is MNHNS and CDR2 SASEGT. There are 13 residues in the CDR3. V lost 7 bases, J lost 6 bases, and 6 bases stayed unmatched. CDR3 sequence: CASKPRQGDGYTF. CDR3 coding DNA: TGTGCCAGCAAACCCAGACAGGGGGATGGCTACACCTTC.

The rearrangement uses TRBV2 and TRBJ2-2, with D tentatively TRBD2 (5 bases). The germline V and J ends were trimmed by 9 bases and 7 bases, with 18 bases remaining between them. The germline gives CDR1 SNHLY, CDR2 FYNNEI. This CDR3 is 14 amino acids long. The CDR3 DNA reads as TGTGCCAGTGTGGGAGACTCCCTCGGCGGGGAGCTGTTTTTT. Its translation is CASVGDSLGGELFF. Variable domain in full (rest from reference TRBV2 and TRBJ2-2): EPEVTQTPSHQVTQMGQEVILRCVPISNHLYFYWYRQILGQKVEFLVSFYNNEISEKSEIFDDQFSVERPDGSNFTLKIRSTKLEDSAMYFCASVGDSLGGELFFGEGSRLTVL.

This rearrangement joins TRBV7-2 to TRBJ2-2, with TRBD2 as a possible D gene (7 bases). Germline V gene sequence: CDR1 SGHTA, CDR2 FQGNSA. The CDR3 runs 14 residues. V lost 3 bases and J 8 bases, leaving 13 bases between the germline ends. DNA for the CDR3: TGTGCCAGCAGCTTTCAGGGGAGGGAGGGGGAGCTGTTTTTT. Translated, it gives CASSFQGREGELFF.

This clone was seen a single time. V gene TRBV5-1 combines with J gene TRBJ2-5, with TRBD2 identical over 8 bases. The junction had 10 bases not matched to a gene; V was cut back by 1 base and J by 5 bases. Germline values: CDR1 SGHRS, CDR2 YFSETQ. The CDR3 has 16 residues. CDR3 amino acids: CASSLPSGSSGETQYF. As DNA, the CDR3 is TGCGCCAGCAGCTTGCCTAGCGGGTCATCGGGGGAGACCCAGTACTTC.

This chain uses TRBV5-4 with TRBJ2-2, with no clear D. Trimming left V 4 bases short and J 0 bases short, with 4 bases between. The CDR3 spans 13 residues. Germline V CDR1 and CDR2: SGHNT, YYREEE (reference sequence). CDR3: CASSIPNTGELFF. The CDR3 DNA sequence: TGTGCCAGCAGCATCCCGAACACCGGGGAGCTGTTTTTT. Together with reference TRBV5-4 and TRBJ2-2, the CDR3 gives the full variable domain: ETGVTQSPTHLIKTRGQQVTLRCSSQSGHNTVSWYQQALGQGPQFIFQYYREEENGRGNFPPRFSGLQFPNYSSELNVNALELDDSALYLCASSIPNTGELFFGEGSRLTVL.

The chain couples TRBV10-3 to TRBJ2-5; D may be TRBD1 or TRBD2 (7 bases each). The CDR3 spans 14 residues. V was clipped by 2 bases and J by 10 bases, with 17 bases between them. The germline V gene encodes CDR1 ENHRY and CDR2 SYGVKD. CDR3 region: CAISEAGGVRDQYF. The CDR3 bases are TGTGCCATCAGTGAGGCAGGGGGGGTTCGGGACCAGTACTTC.

The chain joins TRBV2 to TRBJ1-1; D perhaps matches TRBD1 (5 bases). V was cut by 8 bases and J by 0 bases, with 16 bases left in between. This CDR3 is built from 15 residues. The germline V gene encodes CDR1 SNHLY and CDR2 FYNNEI. The CDR3 sequence: CASGGRSGMNTEAFF. The CDR3 DNA follows: TGTGCCAGCGGGGGGAGGAGCGGGATGAACACTGAAGCTTTCTTT.

The V gene is TRBV7-3, the J gene TRBJ2-2; 8 bases map to TRBD1. Germline loops: CDR1 SGHTA, CDR2 FQGTGA. CDR3 length: 15 amino acids. Trimming cost V 5 bases and J 1 base; bases outside gene matches: 3. CDR3 region: CASSPDRGNTGELFF. The CDR3 bases are TGTGCCAGCAGCCCCGACAGGGGGAACACCGGGGAGCTGTTTTTT.

The chain couples TRBV28 to TRBJ2-5, with 14 bases lining up with TRBD2. J lost 4 bases, V lost 2 bases, and 9 bases had no gene match. The CDR3 is 18 residues long. CDR1 is MDHEN and CDR2 is SYDVKM in the germline V gene. CDR3 bases: TGTGCCAGCAGTTTAAGCGCCGGGACTAGCGGGAGTAGAGAGACCCAGTACTTC. Translated: CASSLSAGTSGSRETQYF. Using reference TRBV28 and TRBJ2-5 for the parts outside the CDR3, the full variable domain is DVKVTQSSRYLVKRTGEKVFLECVQDMDHENMFWYRQDPGLGLRLIYFSYDVKMKEKGDIPEGYSVSREKKERFSLILESASTNQTSMYLCASSLSAGTSGSRETQYFGPGTRLLVL.

The rearrangement uses TRBV11-2 and TRBJ1-1; D not resolved. Trimming stripped 1 base from V and 1 base from J, with 7 bases between. CDR3 length: 14 amino acids. Germline lookup yields CDR1 SGHAT and CDR2 FQNNGV. The CDR3 nucleotides are TGTGCCAGCAGCTTAGTACCGGAGAACACTGAAGCTTTCTTT. Protein product: CASSLVPENTEAFF.

The table lists this clone with a count of one. The chain joins TRBV5-4 to TRBJ2-7; D is perhaps TRBD2 (6 bases). Germline V gene sequence: CDR1 SGHNT, CDR2 YYREEE (reference sequence). Trimming pared 4 bases from V and 3 bases from J, leaving 20 bases between. The CDR3 is 16 amino acids. This CDR3 reads CASSRGLMGLNYEQYF. DNA for the CDR3: TGTGCCAGCAGCCGCGGCCTCATGGGACTGAACTACGAGCAGTACTTC. The full variable domain, its missing parts supplied by reference TRBV5-4 and TRBJ2-7, is ETGVTQSPTHLIKTRGQQVTLRCSSQSGHNTVSWYQQALGQGPQFIFQYYREEENGRGNFPPRFSGLQFPNYSSELNVNALELDDSALYLCASSRGLMGLNYEQYFGPGTRLTVT.